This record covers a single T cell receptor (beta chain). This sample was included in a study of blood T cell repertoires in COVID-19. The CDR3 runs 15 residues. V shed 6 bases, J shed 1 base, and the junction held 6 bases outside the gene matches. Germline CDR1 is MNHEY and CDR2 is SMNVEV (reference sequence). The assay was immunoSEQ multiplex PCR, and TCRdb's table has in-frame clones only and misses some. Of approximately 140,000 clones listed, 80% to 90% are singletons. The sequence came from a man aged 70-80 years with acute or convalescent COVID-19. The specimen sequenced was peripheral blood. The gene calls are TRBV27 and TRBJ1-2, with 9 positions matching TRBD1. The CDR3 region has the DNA TGTGCCAGCAGCCCCTACAGGGGGCTTAACTATGGCTACACCTTC. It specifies CASSPYRGLNYGYTF.